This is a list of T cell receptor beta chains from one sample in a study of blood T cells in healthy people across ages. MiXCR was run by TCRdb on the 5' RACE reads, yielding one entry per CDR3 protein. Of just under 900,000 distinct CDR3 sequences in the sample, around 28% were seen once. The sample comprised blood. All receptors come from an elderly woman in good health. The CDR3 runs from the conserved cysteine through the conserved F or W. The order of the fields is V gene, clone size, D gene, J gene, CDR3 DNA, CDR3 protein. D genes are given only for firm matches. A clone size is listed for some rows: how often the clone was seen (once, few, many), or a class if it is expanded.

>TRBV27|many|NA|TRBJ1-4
TGTGCCAGCAGTTCCAGACAGACAACTAATGAAAAACTGTTTTTT
CASSSRQTTNEKLFF
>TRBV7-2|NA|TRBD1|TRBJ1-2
TGTGCCAGCAGCCCCCCCCCCGCACAGGGGGCTTGGTATGGCTACACCTTC
CASSPPPAQGAWYGYTF
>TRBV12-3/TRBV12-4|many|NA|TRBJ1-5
TGTGCCAGCAGTTTAGGCAGGGAACCCAATCAGCCCCAGCATTTT
CASSLGREPNQPQHF
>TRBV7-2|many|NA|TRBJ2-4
TGTGCCAGCAGCAGTCAAGGTGAAAACATTCAGTACTTC
CASSSQGENIQYF
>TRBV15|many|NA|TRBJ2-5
TGTGCCACCAGCATTCTCAGGGGAAACCAAGAGACCCAGTACTTC
CATSILRGNQETQYF
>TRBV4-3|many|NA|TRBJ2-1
TGCGCCAGCAGCCAAGATCTACAGGGAATACGCAATGAGCAGTTCTTC
CASSQDLQGIRNEQFF
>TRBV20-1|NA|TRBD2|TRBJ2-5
TGCAGTGCTCTGGGACTAGCGGGCCAGATTCACAATGAGCAGTACTTC
CSALGLAGQIHNEQYF
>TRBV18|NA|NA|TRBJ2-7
TGTGCCAGCTCACCAGCGAGGGGGGGTCCGAGGGAGCAGTACTTC
CASSPARGGPREQYF
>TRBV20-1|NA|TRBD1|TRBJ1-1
TGCAGTGCTAGGAGGGGACAGACCATGAACACTGAAGCTTTCTTT
CSARRGQTMNTEAFF
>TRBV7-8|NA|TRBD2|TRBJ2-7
TGTGCCAGCAGCTTATTTATAATTCCCGGGACTAGGAGTTCGGGCGAGCAGTACTTC
CASSLFIIPGTRSSGEQYF
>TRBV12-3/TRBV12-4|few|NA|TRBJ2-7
TGTGCCAGCAGTTTGGGGTCAGCCTACGAGCAGTACTTC
CASSLGSAYEQYF